This T cell receptor beta chain was captured by sequencing in a study of T cell responses to AZD1222 COVID-19 vaccine. The CDR3 loop spans 11 amino acids. Looked up from germline, CDR1 is SGHNT and CDR2 is YENEEA. The V end was cut by 5 bases, the J end by 8 bases, with 9 bases between. The table came from immunoSEQ multiplex PCR; TCRdb's copy has only in-frame clones and leaves some out. The sample lists roughly 80,000 clones; 88% were seen once. This receptor was obtained from an adult in good health. The sequences come from peripheral blood, collected on day 0 of MenACWY control vaccination. The chain combines TRBV11-3 with TRBJ1-2, with D uncertain. CDR3 in DNA: TGTGCCAGCAGCCCCGGAAACGGCTACACCTTC. Its protein is CASSPGNGYTF.